These 21 T cell receptor beta chains originate from one sample sequenced in a study of T cells in localized non-small cell lung cancer. Profiled with immunoSEQ multiplex PCR; TCRdb holds only in-frame clones, not every one. The sample lists 30,000 to 40,000 clones; roughly four fifths were seen once. The specimen was peripheral blood, collected before any cancer treatment. The source of these receptors is a male donor older than 55 with stage III squamous cell lung carcinoma.

The rearrangement joins TRBV11-2 to TRBJ1-1; D is ambiguous. The germline V gene encodes CDR1 SGHAT and CDR2 FQNNGV. V was trimmed by 2 bases and J by 0 bases, leaving 7 bases between them. The CDR3 has 14 amino acids. This chain's CDR3 is CASSLISMNTEAFF. In DNA, the CDR3 is TGTGCCAGCAGCTTAATCTCCATGAACACTGAAGCTTTCTTT.

The V and J genes are TRBV2 and TRBJ1-1; D uncertain. This CDR3 region has 13 residues. CDR1 is SNHLY and CDR2 is FYNNEI in the germline V gene. Trimming removed 5 bases at V and 1 base at J, with 8 bases between. In nucleotides, the CDR3 is TGTGCCAGCAGTCCCGGTTCGAACACTGAAGCTTTCTTT. Its translation: CASSPGSNTEAFF.

The V gene is TRBV10-3, the J gene TRBJ1-1, with 7 bases fitting TRBD1. The CDR3 runs 13 residues. Germline assignment: CDR1 ENHRY and CDR2 SYGVKD. Unmatched junction bases numbered 3, after V lost 7 bases and J lost 1 base. The CDR3 is CAINDRENTEAFF. Here the CDR3 DNA reads TGTGCCATCAACGACAGGGAGAACACTGAAGCTTTCTTT.

The chain combines TRBV6-1 with TRBJ2-3, with D possibly TRBD1 on 6 matching bases. The germline V gene has CDR1 MNHNS and CDR2 SASEGT. Trimming cost V 2 bases and J 0 bases, with 9 bases left between them. The CDR3 is 15 residues long. The CDR3 DNA reads TGTGCCAGCAGTGAAATGGGGGCTAGCACAGATACGCAGTATTTT. Protein sequence: CASSEMGASTDTQYF.

The gene calls are TRBV27 and TRBJ1-2; 9 bases map to TRBD1. The CDR3 sequence is 16 residues long. CDR1 is MNHEY and CDR2 is SMNVEV in the germline V gene (reference sequence). The V segment lost 3 bases and the J segment 4 bases; nucleotides outside the gene matches: 9. The CDR3 region is CASSFLGQGIGYGYTF. DNA of the CDR3: TGTGCCAGCAGTTTCCTTGGACAGGGGATCGGCTATGGCTACACCTTC.

CDR3 sequence: CASSPRQGYEQYF. Here the CDR3 DNA reads TGTGCCAGCAGCCCCCGACAGGGCTACGAGCAGTACTTC. This chain connects TRBV9 to TRBJ2-7; 7 nucleotides align to TRBD1. The CDR3 totals 13 residues. Losses at the gene ends were 4 bases for V and 3 bases for J; bases not matched to a gene: 4. Per the germline V gene, CDR1 is SGDLS and CDR2 is YYNGEE.

The chain recombines TRBV19 with TRBJ1-1, with D possibly matching TRBD1 (5 bases). The CDR3 runs to 15 residues. With 4 bases removed from V and 4 bases from J, the gap between germline ends came to 16 bases. The germline V gene encodes CDR1 LNHDA and CDR2 SQIVND (reference sequence). The CDR3 loop is CASSNSGGSSTEAFF. CDR3 DNA sequence: TGTGCCAGTAGTAACTCGGGGGGATCAAGCACTGAAGCTTTCTTT.

The chain uses TRBV19 and TRBJ1-2; the match to TRBD1 covers 8 bases. This CDR3 comprises 12 residues. Germline V lookup: CDR1 LNHDA, CDR2 SQIVND (reference sequence). V trimming: 9 bases; J trimming: 8 bases; junction bases outside the gene matches: 8. The CDR3, as DNA: TGTGCCAGCCCGACAGGGGACGGCGGCTACACCTTC. Residues: CASPTGDGGYTF.

V and J are TRBV7-3 and TRBJ1-2, with D unclear. This CDR3 is 14 amino acids long. V lost 5 bases and J lost 4, with 14 bases in between. In germline, CDR1 is SGHTA, CDR2 FQGTGA. For the CDR3, the DNA is TGTGCCAGCAGCCCCGGAGGGTCCGGCTATGGCTACACCTTC. This gives the protein CASSPGGSGYGYTF.

The V gene is TRBV27, the J gene TRBJ1-1; D unresolved. The V gene's germline CDR1 is MNHEY and CDR2 SMNVEV (reference sequence). This CDR3 region has 16 residues. Trimming pared 2 bases from V and 6 bases from J, leaving 19 bases between. CDR3: CASSLLSAERVPEAFF. In nucleotides, the CDR3 is TGTGCCAGCAGTTTACTTAGCGCGGAGAGGGTACCTGAAGCTTTCTTT.

The chain has TRBV7-6 and TRBJ1-1; the match to TRBD1 covers 9 bases. Germline CDR1 SGHVS, CDR2 FNYEAQ. The CDR3 runs to 13 residues. V shed 4 bases, J shed 7 bases, and the junction held 4 bases outside the gene matches. CDR3 in DNA: TGTGCCAGCAGCTCCGGACAGGGGATTGAAGCTTTCTTT. The encoded protein is CASSSGQGIEAFF.

V gene TRBV6-6 combines with J gene TRBJ1-1; D may be TRBD1 (5 bases). In germline, CDR1 is MNHNY, CDR2 SVGAGI (reference sequence). This CDR3 has 12 amino acids. V was clipped by 6 bases and J by 10 bases, with 15 bases between them. The CDR3 DNA sequence: TGTGCCAGCAGCTCGCCGGGGCTAAGAGCTTTCTTT. Translation gives CASSSPGLRAFF.

The rearrangement uses TRBV10-1 and TRBJ2-2, with 8 nucleotides matching TRBD1. This CDR3 has 15 amino acids. The junction had 5 bases not matched to a gene; V was cut back by 5 bases and J by 3 bases. Per the germline V gene, CDR1 is WNHNN and CDR2 is SYGVQD (reference sequence). In nucleotides, the CDR3 is TGCGCCAGCAGTCAGGACAGGGCCTACACCGGGGAGCTGTTTTTT. Residues: CASSQDRAYTGELFF.

This chain uses TRBV6-1 with TRBJ1-1; 7 bases match TRBD1. Trimming at V came to 4 bases and at J to 3 bases, leaving 5 bases not matched to a gene. The CDR3 has 14 residues. From germline, CDR1 is MNHNS and CDR2 SASEGT. Here the CDR3 DNA reads TGTGCCAGCAGTGGTTACAGGGGACACACTGAAGCTTTCTTT. Translation gives CASSGYRGHTEAFF.

The chain uses TRBV5-1 and TRBJ2-3; either TRBD1 or TRBD2 may fit D (6 bases each). Germline CDR1 reads SGHRS; CDR2 reads YFSETQ. V lost 0 bases and J 2 bases, leaving 10 bases between the germline ends. The CDR3 is made up of 15 amino acids. This CDR3 reads CASSLDGGPTDTQYF. The CDR3 DNA sequence: TGCGCCAGCAGCTTGGACGGGGGCCCCACAGATACGCAGTATTTT.

The CDR3, as DNA: TGTGCCAGCAGCTTACGGGGTCGGACAGATACGCAGTATTTT. Amino acid sequence: CASSLRGRTDTQYF. The J gene is TRBJ2-3, the V gene TRBV7-7, with D maybe TRBD2 (5 bases). The CDR3 contains 14 residues. V gave up 2 bases and J gave up 3 bases, with 9 bases separating them. Germline CDR1 SSHAT, CDR2 FNYEAQ (reference sequence).

This chain joins TRBV2 and TRBJ2-2; 7 bases map to TRBD2. This CDR3 comprises 15 residues. J lost 0 bases, V lost 5 bases, and 3 bases had no gene match. CDR1 is SNHLY and CDR2 is FYNNEI in the germline V gene. The CDR3 nucleotides read TGTGCCAGCAGTAGGGACTATACGAACACCGGGGAGCTGTTTTTT. Protein: CASSRDYTNTGELFF. The full variable domain, completed using reference TRBV2 and TRBJ2-2, is EPEVTQTPSHQVTQMGQEVILRCVPISNHLYFYWYRQILGQKVEFLVSFYNNEISEKSEIFDDQFSVERPDGSNFTLKIRSTKLEDSAMYFCASSRDYTNTGELFFGEGSRLTVL.

This clone was observed a handful of times. The rearrangement uses TRBV2 and TRBJ1-1, with D hard to call. With 4 bases removed from V and 2 bases from J, the gap between germline ends came to 8 bases. The CDR3 runs to 13 residues. Germline lookup yields CDR1 SNHLY and CDR2 FYNNEI. The CDR3 spells CASSVGLNTEAFF. The CDR3 DNA follows: TGTGCCAGCAGTGTTGGTCTTAACACTGAAGCTTTCTTT.

This clone was seen a few times. The chain links TRBV18 to TRBJ2-4, with D perhaps matching TRBD1 or TRBD2 (5 bases each). There are 14 residues in the CDR3. V was cut by 2 bases and J by 9 bases, with 14 bases left in between. The germline gives CDR1 KGHSH, CDR2 LQKENI. CDR3 DNA: TGTGCCAGCTCACCAGCAGGGAATGGGGGCATTCAGTACTTC. It encodes CASSPAGNGGIQYF.

The CDR3 nucleotides are TGTGCCAGCAGCTTAGAACTAGCGGAGCAGTTCTTC. It specifies CASSLELAEQFF. The V and J genes are TRBV11-2 and TRBJ2-1; 7 positions agree with TRBD2. Germline V gene lookup returns CDR1 SGHAT and CDR2 FQNNGV. V shed 0 bases and J 10 bases; nucleotides not matched to a gene: 0. CDR3 length: 12 residues.

The rearrangement links TRBV5-1 to TRBJ2-1; tentative D call: TRBD2 (6 bases). The V end lost 0 bases, the J end lost 7 bases, and 11 bases lay between the germline ends. Germline CDR1 SGHRS, CDR2 YFSETQ. The CDR3 loop spans 14 amino acids. CDR3 amino acids: CASSLGASVNEQFF. As DNA, the CDR3 is TGCGCCAGCAGCTTGGGTGCTAGCGTTAATGAGCAGTTCTTC.